The clone carrying this TCR beta chain was picked up a small number of times. Its antigen is unknown. These data are taken from a study of early T cells in non-severe SARS-CoV-2 infection. About the research overall: The authors sequenced bulk RNA from unsorted whole blood, leaving chains unpaired.

The CDR3 spans 14 residues. Trimming at V came to 2 bases and at J to 2 bases, leaving 3 bases not matched to a gene. Looked up from germline, CDR1 is LGHNA and CDR2 is YNFKEQ. Study results and caveats: VDJdb matches were skewed toward anti-spike CD8 T cell responses.

Each single cDNA molecule received a unique molecular identifier. From the 5' RACE reads, TCRdb called clonotypes with MiXCR, one entry per CDR3 protein. Of 65,000 to 90,000 distinct CDR3 sequences in the sample, roughly 12% were seen once. The sequence derives from an adult who was a healthcare worker with PCR-confirmed SARS-CoV-2 infection or an uninfected control (not recorded which). Sequencing input: whole blood. V and J are TRBV4-2 and TRBJ2-7, with 7 bases lining up with TRBD1. The DNA for the CDR3 is TGTGCCAGCAGCCAACCCGACAGGGCCTACGAGCAGTACTTC. It specifies CASSQPDRAYEQYF.